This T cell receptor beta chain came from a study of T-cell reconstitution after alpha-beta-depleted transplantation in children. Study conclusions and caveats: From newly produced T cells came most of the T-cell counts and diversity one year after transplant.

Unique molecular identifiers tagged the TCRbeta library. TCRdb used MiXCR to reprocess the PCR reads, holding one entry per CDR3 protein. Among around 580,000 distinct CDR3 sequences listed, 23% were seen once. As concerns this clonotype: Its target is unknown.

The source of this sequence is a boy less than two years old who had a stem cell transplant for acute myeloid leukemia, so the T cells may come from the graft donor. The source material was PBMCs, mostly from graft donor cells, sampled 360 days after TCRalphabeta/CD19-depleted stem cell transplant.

In DNA form, the CDR3 reads TGTGCCAGCAGTCTCGCCAGACTAGCGCCAGATACGCAGTATTTT. As protein: CASSLARLAPDTQYF. The rearrangement uses TRBV12-3 or TRBV12-4 and TRBJ2-3, with 8 bases matching TRBD2. The trim removed 5 bases at V and 4 bases at J, leaving 8 bases unmatched. The CDR3 has 15 residues.